A single sample gave rise to the 3 T cell receptor beta chains below, sequenced in a study of T cell repertoires in cytomegalovirus infection. TCRdb processed the reads anew with MiXCR; each CDR3 protein has one entry. Altogether roughly 280,000 distinct CDR3 sequences are present, around 13% being singletons, with the ten largest covering roughly 8.7%. Source material: PBMCs. The receptors here all came from a human donor in good health (CMV status not recorded). Some clones in this sample may be carry-over from other donors' samples.

Remarks on this clonotype: Germline is not matched at one junction end, which may reflect a read error. The rearrangement joins TRBV20-1 to TRBJ2-3; D gene uncertain. The CDR3 has 15 amino acids. Looked up from germline, CDR1 is DFQATT and CDR2 is SNEGSKA (reference sequence). CDR3: CGARDTRVEEDTQYF. CDR3 sequence (DNA): TGCGGTGCTAGAGATACACGGGTTGAGGAAGATACGCAGTATTTT.

The CDR3 DNA follows: TGCAGTGCACCAGGGCAGCGCAAGACCGGGGAGCTGTTTTTT. The encoded protein is CSAPGQRKTGELFF. The rearrangement joins TRBV20-1 to TRBJ2-2, with a weak D call TRBD1 (5 bases). CDR1 and CDR2 from the germline V gene are DFQATT and SNEGSKA (reference sequence). Trimming cost V 6 bases and J 5 bases, with 16 bases left between them. CDR3 length: 14 residues.

This clonotype was counted many times. The chain has TRBV4-1 and TRBJ2-7, with 14 bases identical to TRBD2. This CDR3 spans 18 amino acids. The V segment lost 2 bases and the J segment 0 bases; nucleotides outside the gene matches: 6. Germline CDR1 is MGHRA and CDR2 is YSYEKL. CDR3 DNA: TGCGCCAGCAGCCAAACGGGGACTAGCGGGGGCACCTCCTACGAGCAGTACTTC. It is translated as CASSQTGTSGGTSYEQYF.